This entry describes one T cell receptor (beta chain). Its target is unknown. This sample stems from a study of CD8+ T cells in alopecia areata. The overall study: Patients in the treated group were given tofacitinib by mouth, 5 to 10 mg twice a day.

Study results and caveats: Clonality was higher in lesional than normal scalp, especially in alopecia totalis/universalis. Besides other cells, scalp samples also yield sequences of resident alphabeta T cells from normal skin.

Sorting from PBMCs produced CD4+ and CD8+ T cells. Germline CDR1 reads WSHSY; CDR2 reads SAAADI. Trimming at V came to 6 bases and at J to 0 bases, leaving 6 bases not matched to a gene. CDR3 size: 15 residues. Reverse transcription of extracted RNA yielded cDNA, which provided the sequencing template. Generated by immunoSEQ multiplex PCR, the TCRdb table keeps only in-frame clones and is missing some. The sample includes 100,000 to 150,000 clones, around 60% seen only once; the top ten take 4.5% to 5.5%. The TCR was taken from a human donor with alopecia areata. The J gene is TRBJ2-5, the V gene TRBV10-2; 8 positions agree with TRBD1. The material was CD4+ T cells sorted from blood, obtained at week 0. CDR3 in amino acids: CASRQGAPYQETQYF. DNA for the CDR3: TGCGCCAGCAGGCAGGGGGCCCCGTACCAAGAGACCCAGTACTTC.